This T cell receptor (beta chain) derives from a study of tumor-infiltrating lymphocytes in localized non-small cell lung cancer. As for the study in general: Some samples were collected after neoadjuvant chemotherapy; smokers, never-smokers and several histologies were included. From each patient, both tumor and uninvolved lung, non-adjacent to tumor, were sampled. Regarding the study as a whole: Each assay used a separate piece of the same tissue. Recurrence-free survival showed no association with tumor T-cell fraction.

As concerns this clone: Its antigen remains unknown.

Using immunoSEQ multiplex PCR, the repertoire was profiled, and TCRdb retains in-frame clones only, with some absent. The sample lists around 13,000 clones, more than 65% occurring once. Sequencing used lung tumor tissue. This TCR was sampled from a human donor with non-small cell lung cancer.

As DNA, the CDR3 is TGTGCCACCAGCATGGGAGGACTAGCGGGGCACACAGATACGCAGTATTTT. Translated, it gives CATSMGGLAGHTDTQYF. This chain joins TRBV15 and TRBJ2-3; 12 bases line up with TRBD2. J was trimmed by 2 bases and V by 4 bases; bases with no gene match: 7. This CDR3 region has 17 residues. CDR1 is LNHNV, CDR2 YYDKDF, per germline (reference sequence).